This T cell receptor beta chain was sequenced for a study of shared clonotypes between healthy human individuals. Study conclusions and caveats: Of the naive CD4 clonotypes, roughly 5% were shared across a handful of donors.

Naive CD8 cells lacked CD45RO and underwent positive selection for CCR7, leaving out terminally differentiated effector memory CD45RA+ cells. Those who donated, Caucasian adults without exception, all lived in Nashville, Tennessee. Trimming took off 4 bases at V and 7 bases at J, with 17 bases between the two ends. Germline loops: CDR1 SGHDT, CDR2 YYEEEE. This CDR3 region has 15 residues. A note on this clone: As yet, its antigen is unknown.

This table comes from immunoSEQ multiplex PCR, and its TCRdb copy is limited to in-frame clones, with some not included. The sample has a few million clones; just under 95% are singletons. The receptor comes from a man between 18 and 29 years old in good health. Some clones in this sample may be carry-over from other donors' samples. Input material: naive CD8+ T cells from PBMCs. The rearrangement uses TRBV5-6 and TRBJ2-2, with D possibly matching TRBD1 (6 bases). The CDR3 nucleotides are TGTGCCAGCAGCCCCGGGTGGGGGCGCGACGGGGAGCTGTTTTTT. Its protein is CASSPGWGRDGELFF.